The clone carrying this T cell receptor beta chain came up many times. The data belong to a study of blood T cells in healthy people across ages. The second PCR ran roughly 6 to 11 cycles with a sample-barcoded 5' primer and J-beta primers. A single record per CDR3 protein comes from TCRdb applying MiXCR to the 5' RACE reads. The sample yields over 600,000 distinct CDR3 sequences, under 25% seen once. The receptor was isolated from a man in his 70s in good health. Sequencing was done on a sample of blood.

The CDR3 DNA follows: TGTGCCAGCAGTGAAGAAGGGGGCCAAGGCTACACCTTC. It specifies CASSEEGGQGYTF. This chain joins TRBV2 and TRBJ1-2; 7 bases align to TRBD1. This CDR3 has 13 residues. V was clipped by 1 base and J by 8 bases; unmatched bases: 4. Per germline, CDR1 SNHLY and CDR2 FYNNEI. Combining the CDR3 with reference TRBV2 and TRBJ1-2 gives the whole variable domain EPEVTQTPSHQVTQMGQEVILRCVPISNHLYFYWYRQILGQKVEFLVSFYNNEISEKSEIFDDQFSVERPDGSNFTLKIRSTKLEDSAMYFCASSEEGGQGYTFGSGTRLTVV.